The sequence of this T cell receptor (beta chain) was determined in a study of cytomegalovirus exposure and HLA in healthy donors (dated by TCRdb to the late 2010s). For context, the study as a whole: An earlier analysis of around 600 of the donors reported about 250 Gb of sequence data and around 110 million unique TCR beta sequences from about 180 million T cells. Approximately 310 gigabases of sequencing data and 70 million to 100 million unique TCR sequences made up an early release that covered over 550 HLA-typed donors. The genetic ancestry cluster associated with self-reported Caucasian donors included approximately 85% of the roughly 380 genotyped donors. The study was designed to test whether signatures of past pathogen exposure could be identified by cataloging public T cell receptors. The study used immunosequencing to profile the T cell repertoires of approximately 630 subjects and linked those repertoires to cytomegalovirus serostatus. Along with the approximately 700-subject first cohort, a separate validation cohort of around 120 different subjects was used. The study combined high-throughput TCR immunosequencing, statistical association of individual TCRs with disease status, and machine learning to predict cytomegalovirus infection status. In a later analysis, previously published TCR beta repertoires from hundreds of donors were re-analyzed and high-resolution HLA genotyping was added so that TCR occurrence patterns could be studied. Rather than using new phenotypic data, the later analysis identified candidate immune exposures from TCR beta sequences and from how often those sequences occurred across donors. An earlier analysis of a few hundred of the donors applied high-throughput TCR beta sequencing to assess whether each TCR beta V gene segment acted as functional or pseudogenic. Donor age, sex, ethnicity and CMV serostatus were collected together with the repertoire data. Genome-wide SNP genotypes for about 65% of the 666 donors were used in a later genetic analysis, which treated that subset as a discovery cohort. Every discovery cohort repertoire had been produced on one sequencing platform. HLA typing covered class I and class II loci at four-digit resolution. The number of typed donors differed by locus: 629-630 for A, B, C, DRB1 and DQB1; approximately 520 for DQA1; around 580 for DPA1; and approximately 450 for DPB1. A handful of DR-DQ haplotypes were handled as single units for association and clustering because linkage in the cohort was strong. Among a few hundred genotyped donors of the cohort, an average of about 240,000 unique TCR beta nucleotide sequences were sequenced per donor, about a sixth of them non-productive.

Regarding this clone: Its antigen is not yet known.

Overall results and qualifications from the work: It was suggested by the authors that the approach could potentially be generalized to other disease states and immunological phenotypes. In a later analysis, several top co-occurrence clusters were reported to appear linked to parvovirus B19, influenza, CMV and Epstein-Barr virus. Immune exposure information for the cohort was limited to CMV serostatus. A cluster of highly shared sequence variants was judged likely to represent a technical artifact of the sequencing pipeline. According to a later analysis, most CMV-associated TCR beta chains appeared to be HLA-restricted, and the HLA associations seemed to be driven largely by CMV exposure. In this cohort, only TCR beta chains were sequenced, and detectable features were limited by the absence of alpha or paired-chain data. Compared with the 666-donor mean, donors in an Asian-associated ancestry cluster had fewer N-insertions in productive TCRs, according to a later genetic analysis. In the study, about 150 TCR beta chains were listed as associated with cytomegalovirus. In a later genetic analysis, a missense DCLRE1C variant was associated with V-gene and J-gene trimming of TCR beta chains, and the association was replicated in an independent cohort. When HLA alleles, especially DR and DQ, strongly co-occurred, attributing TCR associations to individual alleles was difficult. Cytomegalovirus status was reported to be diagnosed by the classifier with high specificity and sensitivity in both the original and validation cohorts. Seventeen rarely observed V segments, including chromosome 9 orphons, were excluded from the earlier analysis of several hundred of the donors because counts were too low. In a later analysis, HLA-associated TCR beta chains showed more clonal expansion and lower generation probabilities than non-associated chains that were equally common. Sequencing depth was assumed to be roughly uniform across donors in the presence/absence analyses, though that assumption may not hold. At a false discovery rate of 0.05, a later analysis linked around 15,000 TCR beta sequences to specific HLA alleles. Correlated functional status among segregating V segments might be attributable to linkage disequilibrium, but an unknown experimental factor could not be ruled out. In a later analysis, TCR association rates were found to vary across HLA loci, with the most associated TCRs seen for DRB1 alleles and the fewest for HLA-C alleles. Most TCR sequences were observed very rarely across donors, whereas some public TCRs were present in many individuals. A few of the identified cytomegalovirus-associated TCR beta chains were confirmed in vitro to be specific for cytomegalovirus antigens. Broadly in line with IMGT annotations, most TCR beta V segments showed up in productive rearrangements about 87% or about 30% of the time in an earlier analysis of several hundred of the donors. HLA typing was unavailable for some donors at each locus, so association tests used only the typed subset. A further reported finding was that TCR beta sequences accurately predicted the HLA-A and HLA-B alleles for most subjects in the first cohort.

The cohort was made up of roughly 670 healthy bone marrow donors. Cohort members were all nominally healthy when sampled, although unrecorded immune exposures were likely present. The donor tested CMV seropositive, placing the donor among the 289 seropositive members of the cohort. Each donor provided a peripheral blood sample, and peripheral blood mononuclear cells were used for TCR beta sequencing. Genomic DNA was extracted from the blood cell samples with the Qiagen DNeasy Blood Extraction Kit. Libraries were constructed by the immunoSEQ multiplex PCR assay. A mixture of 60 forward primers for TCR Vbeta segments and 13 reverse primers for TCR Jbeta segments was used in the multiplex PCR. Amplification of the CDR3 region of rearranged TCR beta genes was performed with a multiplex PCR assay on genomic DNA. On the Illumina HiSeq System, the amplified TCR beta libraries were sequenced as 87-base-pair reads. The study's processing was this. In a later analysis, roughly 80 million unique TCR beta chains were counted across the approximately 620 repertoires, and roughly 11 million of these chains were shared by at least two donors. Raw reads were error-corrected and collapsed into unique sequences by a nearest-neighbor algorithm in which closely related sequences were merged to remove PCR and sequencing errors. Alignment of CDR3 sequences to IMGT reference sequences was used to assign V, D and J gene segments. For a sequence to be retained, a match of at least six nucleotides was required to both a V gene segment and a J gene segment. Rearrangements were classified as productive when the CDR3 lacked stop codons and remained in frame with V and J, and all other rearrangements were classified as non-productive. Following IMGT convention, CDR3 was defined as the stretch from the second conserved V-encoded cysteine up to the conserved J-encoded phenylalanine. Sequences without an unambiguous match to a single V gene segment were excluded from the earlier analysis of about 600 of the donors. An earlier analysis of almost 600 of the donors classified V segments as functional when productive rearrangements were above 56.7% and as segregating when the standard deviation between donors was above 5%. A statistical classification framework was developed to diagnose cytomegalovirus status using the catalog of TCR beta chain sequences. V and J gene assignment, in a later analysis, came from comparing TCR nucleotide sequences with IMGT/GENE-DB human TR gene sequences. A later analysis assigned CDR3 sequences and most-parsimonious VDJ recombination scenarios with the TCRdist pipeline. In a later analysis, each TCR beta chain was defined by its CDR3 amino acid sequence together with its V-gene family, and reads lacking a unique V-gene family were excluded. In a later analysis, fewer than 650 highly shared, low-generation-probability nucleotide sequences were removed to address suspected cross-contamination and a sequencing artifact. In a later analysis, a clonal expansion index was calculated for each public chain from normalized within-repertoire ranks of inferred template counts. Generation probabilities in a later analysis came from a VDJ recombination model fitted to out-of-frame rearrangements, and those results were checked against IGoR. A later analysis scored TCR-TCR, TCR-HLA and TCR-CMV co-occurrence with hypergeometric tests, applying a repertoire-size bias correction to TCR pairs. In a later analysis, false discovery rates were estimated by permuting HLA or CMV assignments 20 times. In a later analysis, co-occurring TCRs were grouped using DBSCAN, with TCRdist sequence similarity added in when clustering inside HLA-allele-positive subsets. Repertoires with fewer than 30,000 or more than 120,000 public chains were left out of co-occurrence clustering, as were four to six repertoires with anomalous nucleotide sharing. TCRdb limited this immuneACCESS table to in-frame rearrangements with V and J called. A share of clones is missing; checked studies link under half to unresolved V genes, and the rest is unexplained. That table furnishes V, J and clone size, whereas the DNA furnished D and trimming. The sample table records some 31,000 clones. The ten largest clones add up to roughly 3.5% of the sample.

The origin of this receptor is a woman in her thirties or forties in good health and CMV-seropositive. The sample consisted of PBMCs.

The CDR3 protein is CASGKRTGWGTEAFF. In nucleotide form, the sequence is TGTGCCAGCGGTAAACGGACAGGGTGGGGGACTGAAGCTTTCTTT. This receptor chain uses TRBV6-5 and TRBJ1-1, and 8 junction bases match TRBD1. Trimming takes 8 bases off V and 5 bases off J; junction bases not matched to a gene: 13. There are 15 amino acids in the CDR3, from cysteine to phenylalanine inclusive. Only CDR3 DNA remains: 45 bases, in frame from the first base. As encoded in the germline V gene, CDR1 is MNHEY while CDR2 is SVGAGI.